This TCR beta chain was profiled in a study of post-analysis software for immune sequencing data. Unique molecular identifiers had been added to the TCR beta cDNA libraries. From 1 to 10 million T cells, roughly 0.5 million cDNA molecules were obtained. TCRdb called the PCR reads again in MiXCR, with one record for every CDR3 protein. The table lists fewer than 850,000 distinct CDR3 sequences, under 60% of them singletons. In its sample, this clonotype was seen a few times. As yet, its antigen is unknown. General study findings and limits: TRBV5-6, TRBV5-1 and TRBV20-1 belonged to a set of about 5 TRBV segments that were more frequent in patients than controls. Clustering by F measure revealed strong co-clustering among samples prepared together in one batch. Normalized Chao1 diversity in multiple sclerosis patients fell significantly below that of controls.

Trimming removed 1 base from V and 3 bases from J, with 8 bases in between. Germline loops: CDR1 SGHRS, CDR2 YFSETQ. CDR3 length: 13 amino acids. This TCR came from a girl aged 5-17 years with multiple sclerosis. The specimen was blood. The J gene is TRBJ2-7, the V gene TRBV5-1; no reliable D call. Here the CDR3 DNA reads TGCGCCAGCAGCTTGCAGCTCAGCTACGAGCAGTACTTC. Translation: CASSLQLSYEQYF.